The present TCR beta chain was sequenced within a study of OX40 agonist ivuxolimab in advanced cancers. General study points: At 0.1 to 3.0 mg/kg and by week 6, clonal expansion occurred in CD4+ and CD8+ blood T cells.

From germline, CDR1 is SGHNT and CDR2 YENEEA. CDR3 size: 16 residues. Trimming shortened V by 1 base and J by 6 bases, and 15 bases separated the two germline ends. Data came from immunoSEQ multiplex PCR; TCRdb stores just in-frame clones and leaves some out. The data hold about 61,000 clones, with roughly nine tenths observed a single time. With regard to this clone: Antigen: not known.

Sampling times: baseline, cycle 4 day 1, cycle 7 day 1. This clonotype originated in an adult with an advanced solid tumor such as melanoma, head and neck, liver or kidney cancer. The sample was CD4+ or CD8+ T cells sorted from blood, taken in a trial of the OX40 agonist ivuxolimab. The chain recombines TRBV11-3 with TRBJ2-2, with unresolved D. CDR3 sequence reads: CASSLVHGGIPGELFF. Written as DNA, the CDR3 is TGTGCCAGCAGCTTAGTCCATGGTGGGATCCCCGGGGAGCTGTTTTTT.